This TCR beta chain was sequenced for a study of T cells after yellow fever vaccination. Broader study findings: Compared with primary, the secondary response was weaker and peaked at day 5, not 15. Contamination of FACS-sorted repertoires by abundant clonotypes from the bulk population could occur.

For TCR, cDNA came from 5'RACE template switching, which added a universal primer site and UMIs. TCRdb itself ran the 5' RACE reads through MiXCR, one entry per CDR3 protein. This sample carries a few hundred thousand distinct CDR3 sequences, over 4% of them seen once, and the ten largest clones take under 30%. Of note for this clonotype: Its antigen is not identified. At one of its ends the junction is not consistent with the germline gene, which may arise from a read error.

Germline loops: CDR1 SGHVS, CDR2 FNYEAQ. The CDR3 has 17 residues. The sample in question was PBMCs, obtained 5 days after the yellow fever booster vaccination. The receptor was isolated from a man aged 18 to 29 who received the YFV17D yellow fever vaccine. This chain links TRBV7-6 with TRBJ2-1, with 7 bases aligning to TRBD1. CDR3 DNA sequence: TGTGCCAGCAGCGTAGCCCTACCCGGGACAGACTACAATGAGCAGTTCTTC. This encodes CASSVALPGTDYNEQFF.